One and the same sample provided the 3 T cell receptor beta chains below, sequenced in a study of PD-1 blockade in classical Hodgkin lymphoma. Measured with immunoSEQ multiplex PCR; TCRdb has only the in-frame clones, and not every one. Among 30,000 or so clones listed, about 71% were seen once. Brentuximab vedotin exposure varied, and every patient relapsed after autologous stem cell transplantation. The specimen was peripheral blood mononuclear cells (PBMCs), collected before the second cycle of nivolumab. The receptors derive from a human donor with classical Hodgkin lymphoma.

V and J are TRBV7-8 and TRBJ2-7; no clear D gene. This CDR3 spans 14 amino acids. Germline CDR1 SGHVS, CDR2 FQNEAQ. With 6 bases removed from V and 0 bases from J, the gap between germline ends came to 12 bases. The CDR3 spells CASRPVPSSYEQYF. The CDR3, as DNA: TGTGCCAGCAGACCTGTCCCCAGCTCCTACGAGCAGTACTTC.

The chain carries TRBV4-3 and TRBJ1-5; the D is unclear. Between the trimmed V and J ends, which lost 0 bases and 3 bases, there was a span of 15 bases. The length of the CDR3 is 17 residues. Germline values: CDR1 LGHNA, CDR2 YSLEER. CDR3 amino acids: CASSQDPPSGTNQPQHF. For the CDR3, the DNA is TGCGCCAGCAGCCAAGATCCCCCCTCGGGTACCAATCAGCCCCAGCATTTT.

CDR3 DNA sequence: TGTGCCAGCAGTTTACGGACAGGGGGCAGGTCGGGGACTGAAGCTTTCTTT. Translated: CASSLRTGGRSGTEAFF. The chain is built from TRBV28 and TRBJ1-1; 11 bases are shared with TRBD1. V lost 2 bases to trimming and J lost 5 bases; unmatched junction nucleotides: 10. This CDR3 is 17 amino acids long. Germline lookup yields CDR1 MDHEN and CDR2 SYDVKM.